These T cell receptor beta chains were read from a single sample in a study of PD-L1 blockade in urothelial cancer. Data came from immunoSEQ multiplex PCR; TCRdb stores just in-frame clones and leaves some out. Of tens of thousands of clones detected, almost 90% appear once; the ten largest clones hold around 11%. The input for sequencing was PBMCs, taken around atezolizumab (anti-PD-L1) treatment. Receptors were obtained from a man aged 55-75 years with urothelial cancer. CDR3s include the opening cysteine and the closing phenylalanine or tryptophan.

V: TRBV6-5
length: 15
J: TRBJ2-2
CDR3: CASSRLAGLAGELFF

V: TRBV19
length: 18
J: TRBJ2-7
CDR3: CASSIPASGAGHPYEQYF

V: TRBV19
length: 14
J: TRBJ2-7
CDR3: CASSMPSWAHEQYF

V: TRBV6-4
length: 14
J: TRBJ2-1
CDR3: CASRSTSGGNEQFF

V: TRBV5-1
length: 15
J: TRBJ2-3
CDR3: CASRGRGGSTDTQYF

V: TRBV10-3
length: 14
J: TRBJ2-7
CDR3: CATLAITPPYEQYF

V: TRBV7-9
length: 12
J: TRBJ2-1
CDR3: CASSSGSHEQFF

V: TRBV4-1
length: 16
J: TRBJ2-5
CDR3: CASSPTGTGVGETQYF

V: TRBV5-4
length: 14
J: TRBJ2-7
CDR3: CASSLGLVDNEQYF

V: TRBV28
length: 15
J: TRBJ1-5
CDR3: CASSLGGGGYQPQHF

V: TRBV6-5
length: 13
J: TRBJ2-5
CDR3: CASRPSGVETQYF

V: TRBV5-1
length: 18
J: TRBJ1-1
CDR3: CASSLAPHRQGVYTEAFF

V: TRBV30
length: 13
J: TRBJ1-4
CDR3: CAWRGGEGEKLFF

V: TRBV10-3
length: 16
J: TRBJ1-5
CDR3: CAISESGLLSDQPQHF

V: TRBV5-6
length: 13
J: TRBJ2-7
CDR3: CASSLGISYEQYF

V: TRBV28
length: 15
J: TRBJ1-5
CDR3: CALDRGRGSNQPQHF

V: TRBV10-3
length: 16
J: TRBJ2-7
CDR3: CAIRPGTSGAGGEQYF

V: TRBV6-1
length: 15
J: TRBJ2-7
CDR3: CASSQLGGETYEQYF

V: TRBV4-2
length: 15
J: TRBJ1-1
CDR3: CASSLMRGKGTEAFF

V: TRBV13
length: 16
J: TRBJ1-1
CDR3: CASSSGMTTSETEAFF

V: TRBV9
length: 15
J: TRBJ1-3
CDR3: CASSQEAQGGHTIYF

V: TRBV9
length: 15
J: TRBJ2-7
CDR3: CASSVAWGQTYEQYF

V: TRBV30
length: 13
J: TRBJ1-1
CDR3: CARSQGENTEAFF

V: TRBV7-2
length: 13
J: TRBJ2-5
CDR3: CASSLTRDGTQYF

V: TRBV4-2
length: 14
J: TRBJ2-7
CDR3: CASSQEGRAHEQYF

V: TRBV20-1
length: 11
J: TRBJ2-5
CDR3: CSAEGTETQYF